This T cell receptor beta chain appears in the sequencing data of a study of blood T cell repertoires in COVID-19. Assay: immunoSEQ multiplex PCR; the TCRdb copy retains only in-frame clones and omits some. The data show about 240,000 clones, with 80% to 90% seen just once and over 4% held by the top ten. The study recruited people aged roughly 18 to 100 years across approximately 25 US areas. In Cohort 3, a recovered donor had either two negative PCRs, clearance, or symptom resolution. This clone showed up just a few times. This TCR came from a woman aged 25 to 39 who had recovered from COVID-19. Sequencing was performed on PBMCs or T cells enriched from blood (not recorded which).

CDR3 nucleotide sequence: TGTGCCATCACCCCAAACAGGGGGCAAGGAAACACCATATATTTT. Its translation is CAITPNRGQGNTIYF. The chain links TRBV10-3 to TRBJ1-3; 9 bases match TRBD1. V lost 7 bases, J lost 4 bases, and 8 bases stayed unmatched. Germline loops: CDR1 ENHRY, CDR2 SYGVKD. The CDR3 runs to 15 residues.